This T cell receptor beta chain was sequenced during a study of blood T cell repertoires in COVID-19. About the study: COVID-19 samples collected from the United States, Italy and Spain covered acute and convalescent phases. PBMCs, B-cell-depleted T cells, or T cells were the source of the cDNA or gDNA that made up the material.

Authors' data handling: The authors estimated nucleated cell counts from reference gene primer amplification. Profiled with immunoSEQ multiplex PCR; TCRdb holds only in-frame clones, not every one. The DNA was the basis for D and trimming; V, J and clone size are from that table. The sample has fewer than 300,000 clones; roughly 89% are singletons. Germline lookup yields CDR1 LNHDA and CDR2 SQIVND (reference sequence). Between the trimmed V and J ends, which lost 1 base and 5 bases, there was a span of 9 bases. The CDR3 length is 14 residues. This clone has at least ten counts. This chain uses TRBV19 with TRBJ1-5; D is perhaps TRBD1 (6 bases). Sequences were obtained from peripheral blood. The origin of this receptor is a young man with acute or convalescent COVID-19. This chain's CDR3 is CASSIVAGDQPQHF. The CDR3 DNA reads TGTGCCAGTAGTATAGTGGCAGGGGATCAGCCCCAGCATTTT.